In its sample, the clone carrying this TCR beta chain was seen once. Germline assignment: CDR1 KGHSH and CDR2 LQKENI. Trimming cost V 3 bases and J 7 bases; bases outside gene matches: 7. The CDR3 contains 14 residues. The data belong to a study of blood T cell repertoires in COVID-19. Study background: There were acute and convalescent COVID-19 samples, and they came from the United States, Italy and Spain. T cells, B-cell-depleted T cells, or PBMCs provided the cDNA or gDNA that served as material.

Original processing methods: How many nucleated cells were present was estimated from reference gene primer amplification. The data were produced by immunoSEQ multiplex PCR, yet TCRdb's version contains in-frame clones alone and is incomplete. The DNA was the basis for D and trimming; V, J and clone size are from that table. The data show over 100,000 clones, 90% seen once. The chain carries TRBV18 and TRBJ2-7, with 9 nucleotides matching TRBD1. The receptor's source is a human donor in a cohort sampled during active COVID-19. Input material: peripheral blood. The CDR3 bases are TGTGCCAGCTCACCGGGACAGGGTAAAGGGGAGCAGTACTTC. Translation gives CASSPGQGKGEQYF.